The clone carrying this T cell receptor beta chain was counted ten times or more. Its matching antigen is unknown. Time point given: persistent/refractory GD, antithyroid drugs over 5 years with positive TRAb. Generation of the TCR library employed RNA extracted from PBMCs. As collected, the peripheral blood samples measured roughly 8.6 milliliters each and went into EDTA tubes. This specimen belongs to a study of regulatory T cells in long-lasting Graves disease. Through Arm-PCR of CDR3 regions and iRepertoire HTBI primers, TCR beta libraries were built. TCRdb reanalysed the multiplex PCR reads using MiXCR and keeps one entry per CDR3 protein. The sample gives around 510,000 distinct CDR3 sequences, less than 25% of which show up once; under 9% is in the top ten. The CDR3 consists of 13 residues. Per germline, CDR1 SGHTA and CDR2 FQGNSA. V was pared by 8 bases and J by 4 bases, with 11 bases between.

Study-wide results and caveats: Limited sample numbers may have lowered accuracy. The study found TRBV28, TRBJ1-2 and TRBJ2-5 favored in persistent disease.

The chain links TRBV7-2 to TRBJ2-2; D tentatively reads TRBD1 or TRBD2 (6 bases each). This TCR came from a female donor with Graves disease. The source material was peripheral blood mononuclear cells (PBMCs), sampled when the disease was refractory, from a patient treated with antithyroid drugs. CDR3 sequence (DNA): TGTGCCAGCGGGAAGGGGGGCACCGGGGAGCTGTTTTTT. Protein product: CASGKGGTGELFF.